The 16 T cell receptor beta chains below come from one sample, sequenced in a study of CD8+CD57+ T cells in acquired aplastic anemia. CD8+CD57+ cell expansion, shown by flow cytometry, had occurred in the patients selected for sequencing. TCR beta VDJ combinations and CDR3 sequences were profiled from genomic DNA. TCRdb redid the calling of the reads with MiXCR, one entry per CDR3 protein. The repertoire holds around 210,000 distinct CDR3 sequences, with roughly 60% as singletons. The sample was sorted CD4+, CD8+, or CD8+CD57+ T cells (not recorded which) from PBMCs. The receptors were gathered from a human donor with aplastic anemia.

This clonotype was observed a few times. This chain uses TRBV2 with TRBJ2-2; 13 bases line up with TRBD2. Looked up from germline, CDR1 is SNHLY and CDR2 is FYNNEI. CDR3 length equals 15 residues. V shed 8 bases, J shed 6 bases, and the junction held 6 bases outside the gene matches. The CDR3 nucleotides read TGTGCCAGCCGGACTAGCGGGAGTAGGGCCGGGGAGCTGTTTTTT. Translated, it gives CASRTSGSRAGELFF.

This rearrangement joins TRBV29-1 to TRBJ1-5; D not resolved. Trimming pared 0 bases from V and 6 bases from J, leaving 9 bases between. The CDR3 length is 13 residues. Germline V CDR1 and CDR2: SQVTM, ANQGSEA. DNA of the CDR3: TGCAGCGTTGAAGATATCGAAGGTCAGCCCCAGCATTTT. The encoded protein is CSVEDIEGQPQHF. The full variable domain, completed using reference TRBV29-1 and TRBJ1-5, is SAVISQKPSRDICQRGTSLTIQCQVDSQVTMMFWYRQQPGQSLTLIATANQGSEATYESGFVIDKFPISRPNLTFSTLTVSNMSPEDSSIYLCSVEDIEGQPQHFGDGTRLSIL.

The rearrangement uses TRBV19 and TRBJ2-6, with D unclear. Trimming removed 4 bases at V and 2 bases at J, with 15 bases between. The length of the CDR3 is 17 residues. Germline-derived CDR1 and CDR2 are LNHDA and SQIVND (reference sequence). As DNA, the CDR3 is TGTGCCAGTAGTAGGACCCTAAAGGATGCTGGGGCCAACGTCCTGACTTTC. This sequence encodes CASSRTLKDAGANVLTF.

The CDR3 DNA sequence: TGCAGTGCTAGAGGGGACCACACTGAAGCTTTCTTT. This translates into CSARGDHTEAFF. This rearrangement joins TRBV20-1 to TRBJ1-1, with D tentatively TRBD1 (5 bases). Germline CDR1 DFQATT, CDR2 SNEGSKA (reference sequence). CDR3 length: 12 residues. Trimming stripped 1 base from V and 3 bases from J, with 6 bases between.

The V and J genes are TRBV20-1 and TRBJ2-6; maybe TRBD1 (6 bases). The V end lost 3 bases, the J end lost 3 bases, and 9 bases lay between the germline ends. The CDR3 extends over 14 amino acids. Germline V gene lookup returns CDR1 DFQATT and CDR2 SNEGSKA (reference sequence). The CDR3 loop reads CSASAGVGANVLTF. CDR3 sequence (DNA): TGCAGTGCTAGTGCAGGGGTTGGGGCCAACGTCCTGACTTTC.

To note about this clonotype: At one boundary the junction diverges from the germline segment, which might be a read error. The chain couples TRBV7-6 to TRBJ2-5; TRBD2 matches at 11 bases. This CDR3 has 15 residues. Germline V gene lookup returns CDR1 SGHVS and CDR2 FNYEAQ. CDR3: CASSKLAGDQETQYF. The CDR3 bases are TGTGCCAGCAGCAAACTAGCGGGGGACCAAGAGACCCAGTACTTT. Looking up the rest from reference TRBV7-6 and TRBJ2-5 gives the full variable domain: GAGVSQSPRYKVTKRGQDVALRCDPISGHVSLYWYRQALGQGPEFLTYFNYEAQQDKSGLPNDRFSAERPEGSISTLTIQRTEQRDSAMYRCASSKLAGDQETQYFGPGTRLLVL.

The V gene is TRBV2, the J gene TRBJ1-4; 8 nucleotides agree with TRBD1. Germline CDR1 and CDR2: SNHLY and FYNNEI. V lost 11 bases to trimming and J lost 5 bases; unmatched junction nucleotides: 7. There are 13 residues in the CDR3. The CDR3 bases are TGTGCCGGCCGGAGACAGGGGAATGAAAAACTGTTTTTT. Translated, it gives CAGRRQGNEKLFF. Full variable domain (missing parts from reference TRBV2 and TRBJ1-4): EPEVTQTPSHQVTQMGQEVILRCVPISNHLYFYWYRQILGQKVEFLVSFYNNEISEKSEIFDDQFSVERPDGSNFTLKIRSTKLEDSAMYFCAGRRQGNEKLFFGSGTQLSVL.

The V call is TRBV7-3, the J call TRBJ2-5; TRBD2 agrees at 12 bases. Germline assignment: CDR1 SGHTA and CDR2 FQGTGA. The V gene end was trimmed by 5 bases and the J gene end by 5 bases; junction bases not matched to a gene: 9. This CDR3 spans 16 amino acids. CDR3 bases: TGTGCCAGCAGCCCAGGGACTAGCGGGTATATCGAGACCCAGTACTTC. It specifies CASSPGTSGYIETQYF. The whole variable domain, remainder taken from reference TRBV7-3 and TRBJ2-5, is GAGVSQTPSNKVTEKGKYVELRCDPISGHTALYWYRQSLGQGPEFLIYFQGTGAADDSGLPNDRFFAVRPEGSVSTLKIQRTERGDSAVYLCASSPGTSGYIETQYFGPGTRLLVL.

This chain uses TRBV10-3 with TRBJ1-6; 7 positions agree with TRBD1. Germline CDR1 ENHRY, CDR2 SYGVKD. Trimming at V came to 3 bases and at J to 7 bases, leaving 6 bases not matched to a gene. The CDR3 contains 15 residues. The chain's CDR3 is CAISDAGGINSPLHF. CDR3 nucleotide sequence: TGTGCCATCAGTGATGCAGGGGGAATCAATTCACCCCTCCACTTT.

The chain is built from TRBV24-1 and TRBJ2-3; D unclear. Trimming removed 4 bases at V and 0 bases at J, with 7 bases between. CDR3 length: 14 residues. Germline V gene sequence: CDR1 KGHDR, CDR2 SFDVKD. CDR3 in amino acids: CATSEADSTDTQYF. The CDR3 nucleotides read TGTGCCACCAGTGAGGCCGACAGCACAGATACGCAGTATTTT.

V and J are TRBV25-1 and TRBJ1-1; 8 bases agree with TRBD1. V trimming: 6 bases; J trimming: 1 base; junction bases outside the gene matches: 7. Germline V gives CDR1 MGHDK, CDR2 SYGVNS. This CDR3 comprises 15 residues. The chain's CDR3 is CASSPGTGRNTEAFF. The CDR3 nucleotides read TGTGCCAGCAGCCCGGGGACAGGCCGGAACACTGAAGCTTTCTTT.

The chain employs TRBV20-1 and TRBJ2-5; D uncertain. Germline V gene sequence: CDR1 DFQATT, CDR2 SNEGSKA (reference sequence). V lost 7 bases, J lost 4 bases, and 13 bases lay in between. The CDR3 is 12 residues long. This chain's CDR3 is CSVLNSRETQYF. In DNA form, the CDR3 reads TGCAGTGTTCTAAATAGCAGAGAGACCCAGTACTTC.

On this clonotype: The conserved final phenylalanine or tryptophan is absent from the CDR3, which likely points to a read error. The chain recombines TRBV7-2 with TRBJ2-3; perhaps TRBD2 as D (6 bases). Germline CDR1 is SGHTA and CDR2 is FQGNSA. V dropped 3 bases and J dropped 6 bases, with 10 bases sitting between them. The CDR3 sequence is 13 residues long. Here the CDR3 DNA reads TGTGCCAGCAGCTTCTCGGAGGGGGATACGCAGTATCTT. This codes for CASSFSEGDTQYL.

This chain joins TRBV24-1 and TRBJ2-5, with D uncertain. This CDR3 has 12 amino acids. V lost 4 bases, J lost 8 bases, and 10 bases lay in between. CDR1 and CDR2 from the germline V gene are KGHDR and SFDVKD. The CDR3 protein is CATSESGSTQYF. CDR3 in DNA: TGTGCCACCAGTGAATCGGGCAGTACCCAGTACTTC.

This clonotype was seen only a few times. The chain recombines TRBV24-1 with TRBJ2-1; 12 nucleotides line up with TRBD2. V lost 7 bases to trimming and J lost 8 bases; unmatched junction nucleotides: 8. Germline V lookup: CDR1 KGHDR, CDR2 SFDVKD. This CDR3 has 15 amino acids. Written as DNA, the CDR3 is TGTGCCACCAGCACGTCTGGACTAGCGGGGCATGAGCAGTTCTTC. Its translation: CATSTSGLAGHEQFF.

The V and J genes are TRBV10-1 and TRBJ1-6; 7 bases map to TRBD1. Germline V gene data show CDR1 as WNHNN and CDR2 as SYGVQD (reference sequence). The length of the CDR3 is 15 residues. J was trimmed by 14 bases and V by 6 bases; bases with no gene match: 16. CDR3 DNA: TGCGCCAGCAGCGCAGAGACAGGGACTCAATCAGCCCTCCACTTT. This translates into CASSAETGTQSALHF.